These 14 T cell receptor beta chains were sequenced from one sample in a study of blood T cell repertoires in COVID-19. Repertoires were generated with immunoSEQ multiplex PCR, while TCRdb's copy carries only in-frame clones and drops some. The sample holds 120,000 or so clones, around two thirds seen once. Sequenced sample: peripheral blood. The receptor source for this set is a woman aged 70-85 years with acute or convalescent COVID-19.

Ten or more counts support this clone. This chain uses TRBV21-1 with TRBJ2-5; the table names TRBD2, a call not compared with the DNA. TRBV21-1 is an annotated pseudogene. The CDR3 has 13 amino acids. The CDR3 loop is CASSLGLAETQYF. The CDR3 coding sequence is TGTGCCAGCAGTCTCGGACTAGCGGAGACCCAGTACTTC.

The J gene is TRBJ2-1, the V gene TRBV29-1; 14 nucleotides line up with TRBD2. The ends lost 4 bases at V and 7 bases at J; junction bases unmatched: 3. The length of the CDR3 is 14 residues. Germline V gene data show CDR1 as SQVTM and CDR2 as ANQGSEA. The CDR3 reads CSVGTSGRMNEQFF. The DNA of the CDR3 is TGCAGCGTTGGGACTAGCGGGAGGATGAATGAGCAGTTCTTC.

This clone was picked up a small number of times. The chain joins TRBV27 to TRBJ1-5; no definite D call. Deletions cut 6 bases from V and 2 bases from J, with 14 bases between. Looked up from germline, CDR1 is MNHEY and CDR2 is SMNVEV (reference sequence). The CDR3 has 15 residues. The DNA of the CDR3 is TGTGCCAGCAGACCCCGGGGAATGGGCAATCAGCCCCAGCATTTT. Translating gives CASRPRGMGNQPQHF.

The V and J genes are TRBV5-4 and TRBJ2-3; TRBD2 matches at 8 bases. The CDR3 consists of 17 residues. The V gene end was trimmed by 4 bases and the J gene end by 1 base; junction bases not matched to a gene: 11. The germline V gene has CDR1 SGHNT and CDR2 YYREEE (reference sequence). The CDR3 protein is CASSRPPSGGGTDTQYF. The CDR3 region has the DNA TGTGCCAGCAGCCGACCCCCCAGCGGGGGAGGCACAGATACGCAGTATTTT.

The chain employs TRBV30 and TRBJ2-6, with no clear D. V lost 3 bases and J lost 0, with 3 bases in between. This CDR3 comprises 13 residues. Germline V gives CDR1 GTSNPN, CDR2 SVGIG (reference sequence). CDR3 sequence: CAWSLSGANVLTF. The CDR3 coding sequence is TGTGCCTGGAGCCTCTCTGGGGCCAACGTCCTGACTTTC.

CDR3 coding DNA: TGTGCCACTCGGCCCCTTCTAGCGGGAGGGATCACAGATACGCAGTATTTT. Its protein product is CATRPLLAGGITDTQYF. The chain carries TRBV19 and TRBJ2-3; 12 bases agree with TRBD2. V shed 10 bases and J 2 bases; nucleotides not matched to a gene: 13. The CDR3 totals 17 residues. Germline V CDR1 and CDR2: LNHDA, SQIVND (reference sequence).

The chain has TRBV5-4 and TRBJ2-2, with D possibly being TRBD1 (6 bases). The CDR3 runs to 15 residues. Trimming took 4 bases from V and 2 from J, leaving 12 bases between them. The V gene's germline CDR1 is SGHNT and CDR2 YYREEE (reference sequence). The CDR3 here is CASSIDRLNTGELFF. Written as DNA, the CDR3 is TGTGCCAGCAGCATCGACAGGCTAAACACCGGGGAGCTGTTTTTT.

The rearrangement links TRBV7-2 to TRBJ2-3; TRBD2 matches 11 bases. The length of the CDR3 is 18 residues. The J segment lost 2 bases and the V segment lost 1 base, leaving 8 bases of the junction unmatched. The V gene's germline CDR1 is SGHTA and CDR2 FQGNSA. CDR3 nucleotide sequence: TGTGCCAGCAGCTTAGTAGCTAGCGGGGGGTCTTACACAGATACGCAGTATTTT. This gives the protein CASSLVASGGSYTDTQYF.

The rearrangement joins TRBV6-6 to TRBJ1-2; TRBD1 matches at 9 bases. V was pared by 8 bases and J by 6 bases, with 7 bases of the junction left unmatched. The CDR3 length is 13 residues. The germline V gene has CDR1 MNHNY and CDR2 SVGAGI (reference sequence). CDR3 sequence: CASLRDRENGYTF. CDR3 nucleotides: TGTGCCAGCCTTCGGGACAGGGAAAATGGCTACACCTTC.

The genes are TRBV19 and TRBJ1-1, with a possible D match to TRBD1 (6 bases). This CDR3 comprises 14 residues. The V end was cut by 6 bases, the J end by 1 base, with 12 bases between. Germline lookup yields CDR1 LNHDA and CDR2 SQIVND (reference sequence). In DNA, the CDR3 is TGTGCCAGTAGCTTCCTGACAGGGAACACTGAAGCTTTCTTT. Translated: CASSFLTGNTEAFF.

This clone appeared a few times. This chain uses TRBV27 with TRBJ1-2; maybe TRBD1 (5 bases). The germline V gene encodes CDR1 MNHEY and CDR2 SMNVEV (reference sequence). The germline V and J ends were trimmed by 6 bases and 2 bases, with 7 bases remaining between them. The CDR3 extends over 12 amino acids. CDR3 loop: CASRKGNYGYTF. CDR3 DNA: TGTGCCAGCAGAAAGGGGAACTATGGCTACACCTTC.

J is TRBJ2-3 and V is TRBV6-2 or TRBV6-3; TRBD2 agrees at 12 bases. This CDR3 is 16 amino acids long. The junction had 9 bases not matched to a gene; V was cut back by 5 bases and J by 6 bases. Germline V lookup: CDR1 MNHEY, CDR2 SVGEGT. CDR3 in DNA: TGTGCCAGCAGTCACCCTGGACTAGCGGGGTCGGATACGCAGTATTTT. As protein: CASSHPGLAGSDTQYF.

This clone appeared a few times. V usage is TRBV6-2 or TRBV6-3 and J usage is TRBJ2-7; no clear D gene. Trimming shortened V by 0 bases and J by 3 bases, and 3 bases separated the two germline ends. There are 12 residues in the CDR3. Germline-derived CDR1 and CDR2 are MNHEY and SVGEGT. The DNA for the CDR3 is TGTGCCAGCAGTTACTCCAACTACGAGCAGTACTTC. It yields the protein CASSYSNYEQYF.

V and J are TRBV5-1 and TRBJ2-2, with a weak D call TRBD1 (5 bases). This CDR3 has 16 amino acids. V was trimmed by 4 bases and J by 3 bases, leaving 16 bases between them. CDR1 is SGHRS and CDR2 is YFSETQ in the germline V gene. CDR3 bases: TGCGCCAGCAGCCAAGCGAGTCAGGGATACACCGGGGAGCTGTTTTTT. This gives the protein CASSQASQGYTGELFF. Full variable domain (remainder filled in from reference TRBV5-1 and TRBJ2-2): KAGVTQTPRYLIKTRGQQVTLSCSPISGHRSVSWYQQTPGQGLQFLFEYFSETQRNKGNFPGRFSGRQFSNSRSEMNVSTLELGDSALYLCASSQASQGYTGELFFGEGSRLTVL.